This T cell receptor (beta chain) was obtained from a study of blood T cell repertoires in COVID-19 (dated by TCRdb to the early 2020s). As for the study more broadly: Collaborator samples came from the United States, Italy and Spain and covered acute and convalescent phases of COVID-19. The prospective study material was composed of cDNA or gDNA derived from T cells, B-cell-depleted T cells, or PBMCs. Subjects who had been exposed to COVID-19, were actively infected with it, or had recovered from it provided the deeply sampled blood TCRbeta repertoires that made up the dataset. The repertoires were released in a freely available public database intended as a resource for research on the immune response to SARS-CoV-2. Samples came from the ongoing ImmuneRACE study (first 160 participants) plus 1,254 subjects from 6 global collaborators. The sample metadata nearly always contained a de-identified subject ID, COVID-19 status, age in years and sex. Where HLA class I and class II types were available, the types were taken from metadata supplied by the sample provider, not from assay-based typing.

Each collaborating institution followed its own protocols to collect whole blood in K2EDTA tubes. For TCRbeta analysis, collaborator samples were shipped as frozen whole blood, as isolated PBMCs, or as DNA extracted from either sample type. Its CDR3 holds 13 amino acids, cysteine through phenylalanine. The read is trimmed to its CDR3 DNA, 39 bases read in frame from base 1. CDR1 and CDR2 are drawn from the germline V gene: SGHNT, YENEEA. V loses 5 bases, J loses 4 bases, and the germline ends lie 9 bases apart. The research as a whole found: Clinical and demographic metadata were provided uncurated, with the amount varying by source and participant.

The immunoSEQ Assay, a bias-controlled multiplex PCR, was used to amplify TCRbeta CDR3 regions from genomic DNA. The paper's processing steps were these. Within the assay, amplification of reference gene primers was used to estimate how many nucleated cells each sample contained. Sequence reads were collapsed and filtered to measure the absolute abundance of every unique TCRbeta CDR3 rearrangement. For each sample, productive Simpson clonality was calculated as the square root of Simpson's diversity index across productive rearrangements. In TCRdb, the immuneACCESS table is reduced to in-frame sequences with V and J assigned. These tables do not hold every clone; where another copy was compared, an unresolved V gene accounts for under half, and the others remain unexplained. D and trimming come from the DNA, and the V and J calls and clone size come from that table. Within this sample are 65,000 to 90,000 clones, with roughly 80% of them counted one time only. The ten largest clonotypes hold around 4.8% of the sample.

Regarding this clone: Its recognized antigen is unknown. No clone much larger than this one lies a single base away; base qualities are absent.

The rearrangement joined TRBV11-3 to TRBJ2-1; confidence is insufficient to name the D gene. The clonotype was recovered from an elderly woman with active or convalescent COVID-19. Sequenced: peripheral blood. The DNA sequence reads TGTGCCAGCAGCCACAGAAAATACAATGAGCAGTTCTTC. It specifies CASSHRKYNEQFF. Here the CDR3 is joined to the reference TRBV11-3 and TRBJ2-1 genes, and the full variable domain is: EAGVVQSPRYKIIEKKQPVAFWCNPISGHNTLYWYLQNLGQGPELLIRYENEEAVDDSQLPKDRFSAERLKGVDSTLKIQPAELGDSAVYLCASSHRKYNEQFFGPGTRLTVL.